Listed below are T cell receptor beta chains from one sample, sequenced in a study of OX40 agonist ivuxolimab in advanced cancers. TCRdb's copy holds only in-frame clones and misses some; the assay was immunoSEQ multiplex PCR. The data show over 50,000 clones, with roughly 84% seen just once and roughly 0.47% held by the top ten. The source was CD4+ or CD8+ T cells sorted from blood, collected in a trial of the OX40 agonist ivuxolimab. The receptors were sampled from an adult with an advanced solid tumor such as melanoma, head and neck, liver or kidney cancer. Both conserved end residues are part of each CDR3. Fields, in order: clone size, V gene, J gene, D gene, CDR3 DNA, CDR3 protein. D genes are given only for firm matches. Size tells how often a clone was seen (once, few, many) or the class of an expanded clone, and some rows leave it out.

size: medium-sized; V: TRBV2; J: TRBJ1-5; D: NA; DNA: TGTGCCAGCAGTGAACAGGGAATAGGCAATCAGCCCCAGCATTTT; CDR3: CASSEQGIGNQPQHF
size: NA; V: TRBV5-4; J: TRBJ1-1; D: NA; DNA: TGTGCCAGCAGCTTGAGTGGGATGATTTCTGAAGCTTTCTTT; CDR3: CASSLSGMISEAFF
size: few; V: TRBV7-2; J: TRBJ2-3; D: TRBD1; DNA: TGTGCCAGCTCCCTGGGGGACAGCAGCACAGATACGCAGTATTTT; CDR3: CASSLGDSSTDTQYF
size: once; V: TRBV2; J: TRBJ2-3; D: NA; DNA: TGTGCCAGCCAGGAGGGAGGCACAGATACGCAGTATTTT; CDR3: CASQEGGTDTQYF
size: NA; V: TRBV5-1; J: TRBJ1-3; D: NA; DNA: TGCGCCAGCAGCTGGGGGTGGACGGCCAACTCTGGAAACACCATATATTTT; CDR3: CASSWGWTANSGNTIYF
size: once; V: TRBV28; J: TRBJ1-6; D: NA; DNA: TGTGCCAGCAGTAACACGGCAGGGGCTTATTCACCCCTCCACTTT; CDR3: CASSNTAGAYSPLHF
size: NA; V: TRBV5-1; J: TRBJ1-4; D: NA; DNA: TGCGCCAGCAGCTTGGTCGGTGCAACTAATGAAAAACTGTTTTTT; CDR3: CASSLVGATNEKLFF
size: NA; V: TRBV7-6; J: TRBJ1-6; D: NA; DNA: TGTGCCAGCAGCTTAGATGGCAGGGGAGATTCACCCCTCCACTTT; CDR3: CASSLDGRGDSPLHF
size: NA; V: TRBV18; J: TRBJ2-1; D: TRBD1; DNA: TGTGCCAGCTCACGTCTGGACAGGGGGGCTAGCGGTTCACTGAATGAGCAGTTCTTC; CDR3: CASSRLDRGASGSLNEQFF
size: NA; V: TRBV25-1; J: TRBJ2-7; D: TRBD2; DNA: TGTGCCAGCACCGGACTAGCGGGCGTCTACGAGCAGTACTTC; CDR3: CASTGLAGVYEQYF
size: NA; V: TRBV11-3; J: TRBJ2-1; D: NA; DNA: TGTGCCAGCAGCTTAGATCTCGAGGAGGGACCTAGTCCCTGGGAGCAGTTCTTC; CDR3: CASSLDLEEGPSPWEQFF
size: NA; V: TRBV5-1; J: TRBJ1-1; D: NA; DNA: TGCGCCAGCACCCCCTCAGGGCAAGGTGAAGCTTTCTTT; CDR3: CASTPSGQGEAFF
size: NA; V: TRBV28; J: TRBJ2-5; D: TRBD1; DNA: TGTGCCAGCAGTTTATCCGGACAGGGGGAACGAGAGACCCAGTACTTC; CDR3: CASSLSGQGERETQYF
size: NA; V: TRBV28; J: TRBJ2-1; D: TRBD2; DNA: TGTGCCAGCAGTTTGGTGGCTAGCGGGTACCCCTCCTACAATGAGCAGTTCTTC; CDR3: CASSLVASGYPSYNEQFF
size: few; V: TRBV5-6; J: TRBJ2-1; D: NA; DNA: TGTGCCAGCAGCCGCCTGTGGGGGACCCTGGGGCGCAATGAGCAGTTCTTC; CDR3: CASSRLWGTLGRNEQFF
size: NA; V: TRBV14; J: TRBJ1-1; D: NA; DNA: TGTGCCAGCAGCCTAGGGATGAACACTGAAGCTTTCTTT; CDR3: CASSLGMNTEAFF
size: NA; V: TRBV11-2; J: TRBJ2-3; D: NA; DNA: TGTGCCAGCAGCTCCCAGAGACAAGATACGCAGTATTTT; CDR3: CASSSQRQDTQYF
size: once; V: TRBV6-6; J: TRBJ2-7; D: TRBD2; DNA: TGTGCCAGCAGTGCCCCAGGGACTAGCAGCTACGAGCAGTACTTC; CDR3: CASSAPGTSSYEQYF
size: NA; V: TRBV5-1; J: TRBJ1-2; D: TRBD1; DNA: TGCGCCAGCAGCTCACGACAGGGGGCCTATGGCTACACCTTC; CDR3: CASSSRQGAYGYTF
size: NA; V: TRBV9; J: TRBJ2-5; D: NA; DNA: TGTGCCAGCAGCCCCGTCCTTCCTTCACTCGGGGAGACCCAGTACTTC; CDR3: CASSPVLPSLGETQYF
size: NA; V: TRBV6-1; J: TRBJ2-3; D: TRBD2; DNA: TGTGCCAGCAGTGAAGCACTAGCGGGAGCAGGCCCAGATACGCAGTATTTT; CDR3: CASSEALAGAGPDTQYF
size: once; V: TRBV7-2; J: TRBJ1-2; D: TRBD1; DNA: TGTGCCAGCAGCTTAGGTCGGGACAGAACCTATGGCTACACCTTC; CDR3: CASSLGRDRTYGYTF
size: NA; V: TRBV5-4; J: TRBJ1-2; D: TRBD1; DNA: TGTGCCAGCAGCGGGACAGTCTCCTATGGCTACACCTTC; CDR3: CASSGTVSYGYTF
size: once; V: TRBV4-1; J: TRBJ2-7; D: NA; DNA: TGCGCCAGCAGCCAACTAATAGCGATAGACGAGCAGTACTTC; CDR3: CASSQLIAIDEQYF
size: few; V: TRBV19; J: TRBJ1-4; D: NA; DNA: TGTGCCAGTAGTATTGCCTGGGACGCCGCTAATGAAAAACTGTTTTTT; CDR3: CASSIAWDAANEKLFF
size: NA; V: TRBV10-2; J: TRBJ2-3; D: NA; DNA: TGCGCCAGCAGTGAGTCGTCTATTTTTGGAGATACGCAGTATTTT; CDR3: CASSESSIFGDTQYF
size: NA; V: TRBV4-1; J: TRBJ2-5; D: TRBD2; DNA: TGCGCCAGCAGCCAAGGGGAGCAGCGGGAGTTCGGGGAGACCCAGTACTTC; CDR3: CASSQGEQREFGETQYF
size: few; V: TRBV7-9; J: TRBJ2-7; D: NA; DNA: TGTGCCAGCAGCGCTCAATACGGCTACGAGCAGTACTTC; CDR3: CASSAQYGYEQYF
size: once; V: TRBV18; J: TRBJ1-4; D: TRBD1; DNA: TGTGCCAGCTCAGACCGGACAGGGATGGAAAAACTGTTTTTT; CDR3: CASSDRTGMEKLFF
size: NA; V: TRBV10-2; J: TRBJ2-1; D: TRBD2; DNA: TGCGCCAGCAGTCGCGTTCCCCGTGATAGCGGGAAAGGCAATGAGCAGTTCTTC; CDR3: CASSRVPRDSGKGNEQFF
size: NA; V: TRBV15; J: TRBJ2-3; D: TRBD2; DNA: TGTGCCACCAGCAGAGATCTGCGGGAGGGGAACACAGATACGCAGTATTTT; CDR3: CATSRDLREGNTDTQYF
size: NA; V: TRBV19; J: TRBJ2-1; D: NA; DNA: TGTGCCAGTAGTATAGCCGCGAACAATGAGCAGTTCTTC; CDR3: CASSIAANNEQFF
size: NA; V: TRBV4-3; J: TRBJ2-2; D: NA; DNA: TGCGCCAGCAGCCAAGAAGAGGGGGAGCTGTTTTTT; CDR3: CASSQEEGELFF
size: NA; V: TRBV7-3; J: TRBJ2-1; D: NA; DNA: TGTGCCAGCAGCTTAAGTCTTAGGGGGAATGAGCAGTTCTTC; CDR3: CASSLSLRGNEQFF
size: NA; V: TRBV7-2; J: TRBJ1-2; D: TRBD1; DNA: TGTGCCAGCAGCCAAGGGACAGCCAACTATGGCTACACCTTC; CDR3: CASSQGTANYGYTF
size: few; V: TRBV5-1; J: TRBJ1-1; D: TRBD1; DNA: TGCGCCAGCAGCGCCACCGGAGACAGGGCAGAAGCTTTCTTT; CDR3: CASSATGDRAEAFF
size: NA; V: TRBV7-6; J: TRBJ2-1; D: NA; DNA: TGTGCCAGCAGCTTCGCAAATGAGCAGTTCTTC; CDR3: CASSFANEQFF
size: once; V: TRBV20-1; J: TRBJ2-4; D: NA; DNA: TGCAGTGCGGGCCCCGGAAACATTCAGTACTTC; CDR3: CSAGPGNIQYF